This T cell receptor beta chain is drawn from a study of blood T cell repertoires in COVID-19. Study background: The United States, Italy and Spain supplied acute and convalescent COVID-19 samples.

In the original workflow: From reference gene primer amplification, estimates of nucleated cell counts were derived. Measured with immunoSEQ multiplex PCR; TCRdb has only the in-frame clones, and not every one. Clonal size and the V and J genes are those of that table, whereas D and trimming came from the DNA. The sample shows under 65,000 clones, 80% to 95% of them seen only once. In germline, CDR1 is MNHEY, CDR2 SVGEGT. CDR3 length: 17 residues. Trimming took 5 bases from V and 7 from J, leaving 27 bases between them. The origin of this receptor is a man older than 75 with acute or convalescent COVID-19. Specimen: peripheral blood. The J gene is TRBJ2-7, the V gene TRBV6-2 or TRBV6-3, with D perhaps matching TRBD1 (6 bases). The CDR3 region has the DNA TGTGCCAGCAGTACGCCCCTGCAGGGGCCGAAAGGGGATGAGCAGTACTTC. Its protein product is CASSTPLQGPKGDEQYF.